This entry lists 4 T cell receptor beta chains sequenced from one sample in a study of cytomegalovirus exposure and HLA in healthy donors. A multiplex PCR was run with 60 Vbeta primers and 13 Jbeta primers. Assay: immunoSEQ multiplex PCR; the TCRdb copy retains only in-frame clones and omits some. The data show under 200,000 clones, roughly 80% seen once. What was sequenced was PBMCs. The source is a male donor in good health and CMV-seropositive.

V usage is TRBV19 and J usage is TRBJ2-7; 10 bases are shared with TRBD2. The length of the CDR3 is 17 residues. Germline CDR1 reads LNHDA; CDR2 reads SQIVND (reference sequence). V was clipped by 3 bases and J by 2 bases; unmatched bases: 10. CDR3 nucleotides: TGTGCCAGTAGTATCGTGGGCGCTAGCGGGGGTGCCTACGAGCAGTACTTC. Its translation is CASSIVGASGGAYEQYF.

The rearrangement links TRBV18 to TRBJ2-7, with a tentative D call TRBD2 (5 bases). Germline loops: CDR1 KGHSH, CDR2 LQKENI. The V and J ends lost 6 bases and 0 bases respectively, with 9 bases between them. The CDR3 covers 13 residues. In DNA, the CDR3 is TGTGCCAGCTCCCGGGGAGCCTCCTACGAGCAGTACTTC. It is translated as CASSRGASYEQYF.

The gene calls are TRBV28 and TRBJ2-3; 10 bases are shared with TRBD2. The germline V gene has CDR1 MDHEN and CDR2 SYDVKM. The CDR3 sequence is 16 residues long. V lost 5 bases, J lost 3 bases, and 8 bases stayed unmatched. The chain's CDR3 is CASSRGLAFGTDTQYF. The CDR3 DNA is TGTGCCAGCAGTCGGGGACTAGCGTTCGGTACAGATACGCAGTATTTT.

J is TRBJ1-5 and V is TRBV7-2; 7 nucleotides match TRBD1. The CDR3 loop spans 16 amino acids. V lost 2 bases, J lost 1 base, and 5 bases stayed unmatched. The germline CDR1 and CDR2 sequences are SGHTA and FQGNSA. The CDR3 bases are TGTGCCAGCAGCTTAAGACAGGGTGGGAGCAATCAGCCCCAGCATTTT. Protein: CASSLRQGGSNQPQHF. Full variable domain (outside the CDR3, taken from reference TRBV7-2 and TRBJ1-5): GAGVSQSPSNKVTEKGKDVELRCDPISGHTALYWYRQSLGQGLEFLIYFQGNSAPDKSGLPSDRFSAERTGGSVSTLTIQRTQQEDSAVYLCASSLRQGGSNQPQHFGDGTRLSIL.